This T cell receptor beta chain was captured by sequencing in a study of pediatric ulcerative colitis. CDR1 GTSNPN and CDR2 SVGIG come from the germline V gene (reference sequence). Deletions cut 4 bases from V and 6 bases from J, with 13 bases between. This CDR3 spans 12 amino acids. The assay was immunoSEQ multiplex PCR, and TCRdb's table has in-frame clones only and misses some. The data contain 45,000 to 55,000 clones, 60% to 85% of them seen just once; the ten biggest clones take up over 3%. The rectum was sampled with one to two pinch biopsies at colonoscopy. The genes are TRBV30 and TRBJ2-7; the D is unclear. This clonotype was obtained from a girl between 5 and 17 years old with moderate ulcerative colitis. The specimen sequenced was gut tissue. CDR3 in DNA: TGTGCCTGGAATAGGTTAAGGCTCGAGCAGTACTTC. This sequence encodes CAWNRLRLEQYF.